The 15 T cell receptor beta chains below all came from one sample that was sequenced in a study of response to subunit inactivated influenza vaccine. TCRdb processed the RT-PCR reads anew with MiXCR; each CDR3 protein has one entry. The sample lists 650,000 to 700,000 distinct CDR3 sequences, approximately 14% occurring once. The source material was PBMCs from blood, sampled about 11 days after vaccination. The receptors originated from a man aged 50-60 years who received an inactivated influenza vaccine.

The chain links TRBV4-1 to TRBJ1-2, with D hard to call. Trimming shortened V by 6 bases and J by 6 bases, and 14 bases separated the two germline ends. CDR3 length equals 13 residues. From germline, CDR1 is MGHRA and CDR2 YSYEKL. In DNA form, the CDR3 reads TGCGCCAGCAGTCGATATAAGGCGGATGGCTACACCTTC. It specifies CASSRYKADGYTF.

The genes are TRBV6-2 or TRBV6-3 and TRBJ2-5, with D possibly matching TRBD1 (5 bases). In germline, CDR1 is MNHEY, CDR2 SVGEGT. Trimming cost V 10 bases and J 2 bases, with 17 bases left between them. The CDR3 has 14 amino acids. The CDR3 reads CATGALGPQETQYF. CDR3 in DNA: TGTGCCACTGGGGCCCTTGGACCTCAAGAGACCCAGTACTTC.

This clonotype was recorded a few times. The rearrangement joins TRBV4-3 to TRBJ2-7; maybe TRBD1 (6 bases). The CDR3 runs to 15 residues. The V end lost 1 base, the J end lost 6 bases, and 16 bases lay between the germline ends. CDR1 and CDR2 from the germline V gene are LGHNA and YSLEER. The CDR3 sequence is CASSQAIYRDGEQYF. CDR3 bases: TGCGCCAGCAGCCAAGCGATCTACAGGGACGGCGAGCAGTACTTC.

This clonotype occurred a few times. This sequence joins TRBV5-1 and TRBJ2-7; the D gene is possibly TRBD1 (5 bases). With 0 bases removed from V and 3 bases from J, the gap between germline ends came to 10 bases. The CDR3 runs to 14 residues. The V gene's germline CDR1 is SGHRS and CDR2 YFSETQ. The CDR3 here is CASSLEPQGYEQYF. CDR3 coding DNA: TGCGCCAGCAGCTTGGAGCCCCAGGGCTACGAGCAGTACTTC.

The chain is built from TRBV12-3 or TRBV12-4 and TRBJ2-2, with D possibly TRBD2 on 7 matching bases. Trimming removed 6 bases at V and 8 bases at J, with 19 bases between. The CDR3 has 15 amino acids. CDR3 sequence reads: CASRSTGGQRGELFF. The CDR3 region has the DNA TGTGCCAGCAGATCCACGGGGGGCCAGAGGGGGGAGCTGTTTTTT.

The sample holds a few counts of this clonotype. The chain is built from TRBV20-1 and TRBJ2-1; tentatively, D is TRBD2 (6 bases). Trimming shortened V by 6 bases and J by 0 bases, and 12 bases separated the two germline ends. CDR1 is DFQATT and CDR2 is SNEGSKA in the germline V gene (reference sequence). This CDR3 is 14 amino acids long. The DNA for the CDR3 is TGCAGTGCGCGGGACTTGAGCTCCTACAATGAGCAGTTCTTC. Protein: CSARDLSSYNEQFF.

V and J are TRBV7-3 and TRBJ1-1; the match to TRBD1 covers 10 bases. The CDR3 runs 15 residues. The V gene end was trimmed by 5 bases and the J gene end by 1 base; junction bases not matched to a gene: 4. Looked up from germline, CDR1 is SGHTA and CDR2 is FQGTGA. This CDR3 reads CASSPDRGRNTEAFF. DNA of the CDR3: TGTGCCAGCAGCCCGGACAGGGGGAGGAACACTGAAGCTTTCTTT.

In its sample, this clonotype was seen a few times. The gene calls are TRBV5-1 and TRBJ1-4, with D possibly being TRBD1 (5 bases). Trimming shortened V by 7 bases and J by 3 bases, and 13 bases separated the two germline ends. The CDR3 runs to 14 residues. The germline V gene encodes CDR1 SGHRS and CDR2 YFSETQ. The CDR3 sequence is CASRPGAPNEKLFF. The CDR3 DNA reads as TGCGCCAGCCGCCCCGGGGCTCCTAATGAAAAACTGTTTTTT.

This clonotype was observed a handful of times. The J gene is TRBJ2-7, the V gene TRBV20-1, with TRBD1 identical over 9 bases. The germline CDR1 and CDR2 sequences are DFQATT and SNEGSKA (reference sequence). With 3 bases clipped from V and 7 bases from J, the junction kept 13 bases outside the gene matches. The CDR3 consists of 15 residues. CDR3 amino acids: CSASTGTGSTREQYF. In DNA, the CDR3 is TGCAGTGCTAGTACCGGGACAGGGTCTACCCGGGAGCAGTACTTC.

This clonotype was counted only a few times. The J gene is TRBJ2-2, the V gene TRBV20-1; the match to TRBD1 covers 10 bases. V lost 6 bases to trimming and J lost 5 bases; unmatched junction nucleotides: 9. CDR1 DFQATT and CDR2 SNEGSKA come from the germline V gene (reference sequence). This CDR3 has 15 residues. The DNA for the CDR3 is TGCAGTGCCCGAACCGAGGACAGGGGGACCGGGGAGCTGTTTTTT. Protein product: CSARTEDRGTGELFF.

V is TRBV30 and J is TRBJ2-6; D unclear. CDR3 size: 17 residues. Trimming took off 1 base at V and 0 bases at J, with 13 bases between the two ends. In germline, CDR1 is GTSNPN, CDR2 SVGIG (reference sequence). This CDR3 reads CAWSAYQPGSGANVLTF. For the CDR3, the DNA is TGTGCCTGGAGTGCATATCAACCAGGCTCTGGGGCCAACGTCCTGACTTTC.

This clonotype was seen only a few times. The chain combines TRBV20-1 with TRBJ2-7; D is unclear. This CDR3 spans 15 amino acids. V lost 1 base and J 1 base, leaving 14 bases between the germline ends. Germline CDR1 and CDR2: DFQATT and SNEGSKA (reference sequence). The chain's CDR3 is CSARVWRLRSYEQYF. CDR3 DNA: TGCAGTGCTAGAGTCTGGCGTCTTAGGTCCTACGAGCAGTACTTC.

This clonotype was detected many times. V and J are TRBV5-6 and TRBJ2-1; TRBD2 is a possible D gene (6 bases). Germline V gene lookup returns CDR1 SGHDT and CDR2 YYEEEE. Between the trimmed V and J ends, which lost 3 bases and 4 bases, there was a span of 14 bases. The length of the CDR3 is 15 residues. CDR3 nucleotide sequence: TGTGCCAGCAGCTCGGGGTGGGGAGGTTACAATGAGCAGTTCTTC. Translated, it gives CASSSGWGGYNEQFF.

This clonotype was counted a few times. CDR3 in amino acids: CASSAYGGPTEAFF. CDR3 nucleotides: TGCGCCAGCAGCGCGTACGGGGGCCCCACTGAAGCTTTCTTT. The V call is TRBV5-1, the J call TRBJ1-1, with a tentative D call TRBD1 (6 bases). The CDR3 extends over 14 amino acids. Germline CDR1 and CDR2: SGHRS and YFSETQ. V was shortened by 4 bases and J by 4 bases, with 14 bases between the two germline ends.

The chain employs TRBV3-1 and TRBJ2-7, with D tentatively TRBD1 (5 bases). Trimming stripped 0 bases from V and 3 bases from J, with 12 bases between. Germline assignment: CDR1 LGHDT and CDR2 YNNKEL (reference sequence). The length of the CDR3 is 15 residues. The CDR3 region has the DNA TGTGCCAGCAGCCAAGATTTCCAGGGTGGCTACGAGCAGTACTTC. This translates into CASSQDFQGGYEQYF.